Listed below are T cell receptor beta chains from one sample, sequenced in a study of Ad26.COV2.S vaccination and SARS-CoV-2 variants. The data were produced by immunoSEQ multiplex PCR, yet TCRdb's version contains in-frame clones alone and is incomplete. This sample has roughly 680,000 clones; around 90% occur once, and the top ten carry about 1.5%. The sequenced sample was peripheral blood, obtained in a trial of Ad26.COV2.S vaccine versus placebo. All receptors come from a person between 18 and 65 years old who received the Ad26.COV2.S COVID-19 vaccine or a placebo. CDR3s include the opening cysteine and the closing phenylalanine or tryptophan. Each record gives: J gene, clone size, D gene, CDR3 length, V gene, CDR3 DNA, CDR3 protein. D genes are given only for firm matches. Only some rows state a clone size, as once, few, many or a class for expanded clones.

J gene: TRBJ2-1; clone size: .; D gene: .; CDR3 length: 15; V gene: TRBV27; CDR3 DNA: TGTGCCAGCAGTTTGTCGATAACAGCCTACAATGAGCAGTTCTTC; CDR3 protein: CASSLSITAYNEQFF
J gene: TRBJ1-1; clone size: .; D gene: .; CDR3 length: 16; V gene: TRBV19; CDR3 DNA: TGTGCCAGTCTACCAGGAGAGGGTAAGTTGAACACTGAAGCTTTCTTT; CDR3 protein: CASLPGEGKLNTEAFF
J gene: TRBJ1-2; clone size: .; D gene: TRBD1; CDR3 length: 16; V gene: TRBV27; CDR3 DNA: TGTGCCAGCAGTTTATTAGGGACAGCCTCTAACTATGGCTACACTTTC; CDR3 protein: CASSLLGTASNYGYTF
J gene: TRBJ1-1; clone size: .; D gene: TRBD1; CDR3 length: 16; V gene: TRBV18; CDR3 DNA: TGTGCCAGCTCACTGTGGGACAGGGCGAAGAACACTGAAGCTTTCTTT; CDR3 protein: CASSLWDRAKNTEAFF
J gene: TRBJ2-1; clone size: .; D gene: .; CDR3 length: 15; V gene: TRBV6-5; CDR3 DNA: TGTGCCAGCAGTTACAACCAGGGGGGATACAATGAGCAGTTCTTC; CDR3 protein: CASSYNQGGYNEQFF
J gene: TRBJ2-4; clone size: .; D gene: .; CDR3 length: 12; V gene: TRBV3-1/TRBV3-2; CDR3 DNA: TGTGCCAGCAGCCAGGACCCACTGGTCTCGTACTTC; CDR3 protein: CASSQDPLVSYF
J gene: TRBJ2-6; clone size: .; D gene: .; CDR3 length: 14; V gene: TRBV29-1; CDR3 DNA: TGCAGCGTTGAACAGCACTCTGGGGCCAACGTCCTGACTTTC; CDR3 protein: CSVEQHSGANVLTF
J gene: TRBJ1-5; clone size: .; D gene: TRBD1; CDR3 length: 15; V gene: TRBV7-2; CDR3 DNA: TGTGCCAGCAGCGCTGGGACAGTATTTAGTCAGCCCCAGCATTTT; CDR3 protein: CASSAGTVFSQPQHF
J gene: TRBJ2-1; clone size: .; D gene: TRBD2; CDR3 length: 15; V gene: TRBV5-8; CDR3 DNA: TGTGCCAGCAGCCTGGCAGCGGGGAGCTACAATGAGCAGTTCTTC; CDR3 protein: CASSLAAGSYNEQFF
J gene: TRBJ1-4; clone size: .; D gene: TRBD1; CDR3 length: 15; V gene: TRBV5-4; CDR3 DNA: TGTGCCAGCAGCTTGGGGACAGGGGTGGCTGAAAAACTGTTTTTT; CDR3 protein: CASSLGTGVAEKLFF
J gene: TRBJ2-2; clone size: .; D gene: TRBD1; CDR3 length: 17; V gene: TRBV9; CDR3 DNA: TGTGCCAGCAGCGTACCCGGACAGGGTTCGAACACCGGGGAGCTGTTTTTT; CDR3 protein: CASSVPGQGSNTGELFF
J gene: TRBJ1-1; clone size: .; D gene: TRBD1; CDR3 length: 16; V gene: TRBV6-4; CDR3 DNA: TGTGCCAGCAGTGCCGGGGCAGGGGGTATGAACACTGAAGCTTTCTTT; CDR3 protein: CASSAGAGGMNTEAFF
J gene: TRBJ2-1; clone size: .; D gene: .; CDR3 length: 16; V gene: TRBV5-1; CDR3 DNA: TGCGCCAGCAGCTTTATTCCGGACCTCTCCTACAATGAGCAGTTCTTC; CDR3 protein: CASSFIPDLSYNEQFF
J gene: TRBJ2-3; clone size: .; D gene: TRBD2; CDR3 length: 16; V gene: TRBV5-4; CDR3 DNA: TGTGCCAGCAGCTTACGTCTAGCGGGATTCGGGGATACGCAGTATTTT; CDR3 protein: CASSLRLAGFGDTQYF
J gene: TRBJ2-1; clone size: .; D gene: TRBD2; CDR3 length: 15; V gene: TRBV19; CDR3 DNA: TGTGCCAGTACCTTCCTAGCGGGAGTTTCGAATGAGCAGTTCTTC; CDR3 protein: CASTFLAGVSNEQFF
J gene: TRBJ1-6; clone size: .; D gene: .; CDR3 length: 15; V gene: TRBV20-1; CDR3 DNA: TGCAGTGCTAGTGGGGCGGGTTTCGTTGATTCACCCCTCCACTTT; CDR3 protein: CSASGAGFVDSPLHF
J gene: TRBJ2-2; clone size: .; D gene: .; CDR3 length: 18; V gene: TRBV18; CDR3 DNA: TGTGCCAGCTCACCACCCGGGACCCCTCGTTCCCCAACCGGGGAGCTGTTTTTT; CDR3 protein: CASSPPGTPRSPTGELFF
J gene: TRBJ1-4; clone size: .; D gene: .; CDR3 length: 12; V gene: TRBV18; CDR3 DNA: TGTGCCAGCTCACCACCTGGTGAAAAACTGTTTTTT; CDR3 protein: CASSPPGEKLFF
J gene: TRBJ2-1; clone size: .; D gene: TRBD2; CDR3 length: 16; V gene: TRBV5-6; CDR3 DNA: TGTGCCAGCAGCCCTCCCGGGGCGGGAGCCCCCAATGAGCAGTTCTTC; CDR3 protein: CASSPPGAGAPNEQFF
J gene: TRBJ2-1; clone size: .; D gene: TRBD1; CDR3 length: 12; V gene: TRBV29-1; CDR3 DNA: TGCAGCGTTGAGATCGTCGGGACAGGGCAGTTCTTC; CDR3 protein: CSVEIVGTGQFF
J gene: TRBJ2-4; clone size: .; D gene: TRBD1; CDR3 length: 15; V gene: TRBV2; CDR3 DNA: TGTGCCAGCAGTGTTTCACAGGGGGCGACCAGCATTCAGTACTTC; CDR3 protein: CASSVSQGATSIQYF
J gene: TRBJ1-5; clone size: .; D gene: .; CDR3 length: 15; V gene: TRBV6-2/TRBV6-3; CDR3 DNA: TGTGCCAGCAGTCTAAGGGGGGGTTCCGATCAGCCCCAGCATTTT; CDR3 protein: CASSLRGGSDQPQHF
J gene: TRBJ2-7; clone size: .; D gene: .; CDR3 length: 12; V gene: TRBV7-9; CDR3 DNA: TGTGCCAGCAGCTTAGAGGGTGACGAGCAGTACTTC; CDR3 protein: CASSLEGDEQYF
J gene: TRBJ2-7; clone size: .; D gene: .; CDR3 length: 12; V gene: TRBV14; CDR3 DNA: TGTGCCAGCAGCCCCCGTCCGGGTCGGCAGTACTTC; CDR3 protein: CASSPRPGRQYF
J gene: TRBJ1-1; clone size: .; D gene: .; CDR3 length: 14; V gene: TRBV11-1; CDR3 DNA: TGTGCCAGCAGCTTAGCGTCAAGGGGAACTGAAGCTTTCTTT; CDR3 protein: CASSLASRGTEAFF
J gene: TRBJ2-5; clone size: once; D gene: .; CDR3 length: 15; V gene: TRBV5-1; CDR3 DNA: TGCGCCAGCAGCCGAAGCCTAGACAGCCAAGAGACCCAGTACTTC; CDR3 protein: CASSRSLDSQETQYF
J gene: TRBJ2-3; clone size: .; D gene: .; CDR3 length: 14; V gene: TRBV6-1; CDR3 DNA: TGTGCCAGCAGTTCGACAGAGGGCACAGATACGCAGTATTTT; CDR3 protein: CASSSTEGTDTQYF
J gene: TRBJ2-5; clone size: .; D gene: TRBD1; CDR3 length: 14; V gene: TRBV7-9; CDR3 DNA: TGTGCCAGCAGCTCGGGGACAGGGGGAGAGACCCAGTACTTC; CDR3 protein: CASSSGTGGETQYF
J gene: TRBJ2-1; clone size: .; D gene: TRBD2; CDR3 length: 15; V gene: TRBV19; CDR3 DNA: TGTGCCAGTAACCCGGGACTAGGTATCCCCAATGAGCAGTTCTTC; CDR3 protein: CASNPGLGIPNEQFF
J gene: TRBJ1-1; clone size: .; D gene: .; CDR3 length: 12; V gene: TRBV12-3/TRBV12-4; CDR3 DNA: TGTGCCAGCCCCCGTGGGAACACTGAAGCTTTCTTT; CDR3 protein: CASPRGNTEAFF
J gene: TRBJ1-5; clone size: .; D gene: .; CDR3 length: 13; V gene: TRBV24-1; CDR3 DNA: TGTGCCACCAGTGCGGGGGTGAATCAGCCCCAGCATTTT; CDR3 protein: CATSAGVNQPQHF
J gene: TRBJ2-7; clone size: few; D gene: TRBD1; CDR3 length: 15; V gene: TRBV7-2; CDR3 DNA: TGTGCCAGCAGCGGAATGTGGGACAGACCCTACGAGCAGTACTTC; CDR3 protein: CASSGMWDRPYEQYF
J gene: TRBJ1-2; clone size: .; D gene: .; CDR3 length: 13; V gene: TRBV19; CDR3 DNA: TGTGCCAGTAGTTCGGGGTTTAACTATGGCTACACCTTC; CDR3 protein: CASSSGFNYGYTF
J gene: TRBJ1-5; clone size: once; D gene: TRBD1; CDR3 length: 16; V gene: TRBV5-6; CDR3 DNA: TGTGCCAGCAGTCAGACAGGGGAATGGGGCAATCAGCCCCAGCATTTT; CDR3 protein: CASSQTGEWGNQPQHF
J gene: TRBJ1-1; clone size: .; D gene: .; CDR3 length: 14; V gene: TRBV3-1/TRBV3-2; CDR3 DNA: TGTGCCAGCAGCCAACAGGGAACGTCCTTTGGGGCTTTCTTT; CDR3 protein: CASSQQGTSFGAFF
J gene: TRBJ2-7; clone size: few; D gene: .; CDR3 length: 14; V gene: TRBV10-1; CDR3 DNA: TGCGCCAGCAGCACAGCGGGCCTGGTCTACGAGCAGTACTTC; CDR3 protein: CASSTAGLVYEQYF
J gene: TRBJ1-5; clone size: once; D gene: .; CDR3 length: 13; V gene: TRBV19; CDR3 DNA: TGTGCCAGTAGTATTATGGTAGAGCAGCCCCAGCATTTT; CDR3 protein: CASSIMVEQPQHF
J gene: TRBJ1-1; clone size: .; D gene: .; CDR3 length: 16; V gene: TRBV4-3; CDR3 DNA: TGCGCCAGCAGCCAAGATCCTAACTCTCGTAACACTGAAGCTTTCTTT; CDR3 protein: CASSQDPNSRNTEAFF
J gene: TRBJ2-5; clone size: .; D gene: TRBD2; CDR3 length: 16; V gene: TRBV5-1; CDR3 DNA: TGCGCCAGCAGCCCCGTCGGGACTAGCTATTTGGAGACCCAGTACTTC; CDR3 protein: CASSPVGTSYLETQYF
J gene: TRBJ2-1; clone size: .; D gene: .; CDR3 length: 17; V gene: TRBV5-8; CDR3 DNA: TGTGCCAGCAGCTTGATCTGGACCACTAGCTCCTACAATGAGCAGTTCTTC; CDR3 protein: CASSLIWTTSSYNEQFF
J gene: TRBJ1-4; clone size: .; D gene: .; CDR3 length: 14; V gene: TRBV7-8; CDR3 DNA: TGTGCCAGCAGCTACCGGGACGTTAATGAAAAACTGTTTTTT; CDR3 protein: CASSYRDVNEKLFF
J gene: TRBJ1-6; clone size: .; D gene: .; CDR3 length: 12; V gene: TRBV30; CDR3 DNA: TGTGCTGGAGGGAGGGAAAATTCACCCCTCCACTTT; CDR3 protein: CAGGRENSPLHF
J gene: TRBJ2-2; clone size: .; D gene: .; CDR3 length: 13; V gene: TRBV6-5; CDR3 DNA: TGTGCCAGCAGGAAGCCGGGAACCGGGGAGCTGTTTTTT; CDR3 protein: CASRKPGTGELFF